A single TCR beta chain is shown here with its context. Its antigen is not known. The sample belongs to a study of T cell responses to AZD1222 COVID-19 vaccine. Study-wide findings and caveats: Unmutated variant regions reportedly attract nearly half of all spike-specific TCRs. Among those given AZD1222, only 6 or 7 were seropositive at baseline.

The table came from immunoSEQ multiplex PCR; TCRdb's copy has only in-frame clones and leaves some out. The sample contains over 100,000 clones, over 75% of which appear only once. The receptor comes from an adult in good health. The material sequenced was peripheral blood, taken on day 0 of MenACWY control vaccination.

The CDR3 nucleotides are TGCGCCAGCAGCCAAGTGAGAGGAACTAGATCCTACGAGCAGTACTTC. Its protein product is CASSQVRGTRSYEQYF. The V and J genes are TRBV4-1 and TRBJ2-7; weak D call: TRBD2 (5 bases). Trimming removed 1 base at V and 1 base at J, with 14 bases between. This CDR3 comprises 16 residues. Germline CDR1 and CDR2: MGHRA and YSYEKL.